A selection of T cell receptor beta chains follows, all from one sample in a study of blood T cell repertoires in COVID-19. Clones were sequenced by immunoSEQ multiplex PCR, and TCRdb holds only the in-frame ones, with some missing. The sample has some 370,000 clones; 90% are singletons. The sequencing sample was made of peripheral blood. Source of these receptors: a man aged 18 to 35 with active or convalescent COVID-19. Each CDR3 is given with its conserved first and last residue. The D gene is left open where the match is weak. Some rows mark clone size as missing; the rest say once, few, many or name a class of expanded clone.

once,TRBV6-5,TRBJ1-5,TRBD1,CASSQDRGLQPQHF,TGTGCCAGCAGTCAGGACAGGGGACTTCAGCCCCAGCATTTT
.,TRBV6-5,TRBJ1-3,TRBD1,CASSLDRGGTIYF,TGTGCCAGCAGTCTGGACAGGGGGGGCACCATATATTTT
.,TRBV19,TRBJ2-2,TRBD1,CASSPATGGITGELFF,TGTGCCAGTAGTCCCGCGACAGGGGGCATCACCGGGGAGCTGTTTTTT
.,TRBV28,TRBJ1-1,.,CASSLGWGRGGNTEAFF,TGTGCCAGCAGTTTAGGTTGGGGGCGAGGGGGTAACACTGAAGCTTTCTTT
.,TRBV18,TRBJ1-4,.,CASSPPLGHSNEKLFF,TGTGCCAGCTCACCCCCCTTGGGACATTCTAATGAAAAACTGTTTTTT
.,TRBV7-9,TRBJ1-6,.,CASSLLDSPLHF,TGTGCCAGCAGCTTACTTGATTCACCCCTCCACTTT
.,TRBV7-6,TRBJ2-4,.,CASSLEGGSAGNIQYF,TGTGCCAGCAGCTTAGAAGGCGGGTCTGCGGGAAACATTCAGTACTTC
.,TRBV9,TRBJ2-7,TRBD1,CASSPSPGQYYEQYF,TGTGCCAGCAGCCCATCACCGGGACAGTACTACGAGCAGTACTTC
.,TRBV28,TRBJ1-1,TRBD1,CASSLGQGNTEAFF,TGTGCCAGCAGTTTGGGACAGGGGAACACTGAAGCTTTCTTT
.,TRBV6-1,TRBJ1-1,.,CASSELRGYVNTEAFF,TGTGCCAGCAGTGAATTAAGGGGGTACGTGAACACTGAAGCTTTCTTT
.,TRBV9,TRBJ1-1,.,CASSTRTEGYTEAFF,TGTGCCAGCAGCACCCGGACAGAAGGGTACACTGAAGCTTTCTTT
.,TRBV9,TRBJ2-2,TRBD2,CASSVVRGGLNTGELFF,TGTGCCAGCAGCGTAGTTCGCGGGGGGCTGAACACCGGGGAGCTGTTTTTT
.,TRBV15,TRBJ1-1,.,CATSTGSRGGTEAFF,TGTGCCACCAGTACAGGGTCCCGCGGCGGCACTGAAGCTTTCTTT
.,TRBV19,TRBJ2-1,.,CASKNHIFRGYEQFF,TGTGCCAGTAAAAACCACATTTTCAGGGGATACGAGCAGTTCTTC
.,TRBV27,TRBJ2-4,.,CASGAESGKNIQYF,TGTGCCAGCGGGGCGGAGTCGGGCAAAAACATTCAGTACTTC
few,TRBV3-1/TRBV3-2,TRBJ2-7,TRBD1,CASSRTGENEQYF,TGTGCCAGCAGCCGGACAGGGGAGAATGAGCAGTACTTC
.,TRBV5-8,TRBJ2-3,TRBD2,CASSLPSGGPSTDTQYF,TGTGCCAGCAGCTTGCCCAGCGGGGGGCCGTCGACAGATACGCAGTATTTT
.,TRBV5-8,TRBJ2-3,.,CASTLGGVGADTQYF,TGTGCCAGCACCTTGGGGGGAGTTGGAGCAGATACGCAGTATTTT
.,TRBV29-1,TRBJ1-4,TRBD1,CSVDGPDRDNEKLFF,TGCAGCGTTGACGGACCAGACAGGGATAATGAAAAACTGTTTTTT
.,TRBV11-1,TRBJ2-7,TRBD2,CASSLRLAGVYEQYF,TGTGCCAGCAGCTTAAGACTAGCGGGAGTCTACGAGCAGTACTTC
.,TRBV29-1,TRBJ1-2,.,CSVEDQGLYGYTF,TGCAGCGTTGAAGATCAGGGGCTCTATGGCTACACCTTC
.,TRBV11-1,TRBJ2-7,.,CASSLVDSIGEQYF,TGTGCCAGCAGCTTAGTCGACAGTATTGGCGAGCAGTACTTC
.,TRBV12-3/TRBV12-4,TRBJ2-1,.,CASTRSSYNEQFF,TGTGCCAGCACCCGGAGTTCCTACAATGAGCAGTTCTTC
.,TRBV28,TRBJ1-5,.,CASSLGQGSRPQHF,TGTGCCAGCAGTTTAGGGCAGGGGTCAAGGCCCCAGCATTTT